Reported below is one TCR beta chain. This entry belongs to a study of blood T cell repertoires in COVID-19. Germline loops: CDR1 MNHEY, CDR2 SVGEGT. The V end was cut by 5 bases, the J end by 2 bases, with 13 bases between. The CDR3 contains 16 residues. Sequencing was performed with immunoSEQ multiplex PCR; in TCRdb, only in-frame clones are kept and a portion is missing. The sample records around 63,000 clones, 72% being singletons. The source of this sequence is a woman aged 70-85 years with COVID-19, enrolled during active disease. The chain couples TRBV6-2 or TRBV6-3 to TRBJ2-6, with D possibly TRBD2 on 5 matching bases. The sequencing input was peripheral blood. In nucleotides, the CDR3 is TGTGCCAGCAGTGCGGGTTGGATAACTGGGGCCAACGTCCTGACTTTC. Its protein is CASSAGWITGANVLTF.